The rows below give T cell receptor beta chains drawn from one sample of a study of cytomegalovirus exposure and HLA in healthy donors. The protocol was immunoSEQ multiplex PCR, while the TCRdb copy is restricted to in-frame clones and leaves out a portion. The sample carries approximately 210,000 clones, roughly 80% recorded once. The sequenced sample was PBMCs. Every receptor here comes from a man aged 35-49 years in good health and CMV-seropositive. The CDR3 runs from the conserved cysteine through the conserved F or W. The order of the fields is V gene, clone size, D gene, J gene, CDR3 protein, CDR3 DNA. The D gene is left open where the match is weak. Clone size is given for some rows only: seen once, a few or many times, or a class if the clone is expanded.

V: TRBV19; size: .; D: .; J: TRBJ1-2; CDR3: CASKSDSGLSYTF; DNA: TGTGCCAGTAAATCGGACAGCGGCTTGAGCTACACCTTC
V: TRBV7-2; size: .; D: TRBD1; J: TRBJ2-1; CDR3: CASSSSTGDNHNEQFF; DNA: TGTGCCAGCAGCTCATCGACAGGGGATAATCACAATGAGCAGTTCTTC
V: TRBV19; size: .; D: .; J: TRBJ2-5; CDR3: CASSPRFGGKETQYF; DNA: TGTGCCAGTAGTCCTCGATTTGGGGGGAAAGAGACCCAGTACTTC
V: TRBV29-1; size: .; D: .; J: TRBJ2-2; CDR3: CSVEDYGEPGELFF; DNA: TGCAGCGTTGAAGATTACGGGGAACCCGGGGAGCTGTTTTTT
V: TRBV6-1; size: .; D: .; J: TRBJ1-2; CDR3: CASRVGGGGYGYTF; DNA: TGTGCCAGCAGGGTGGGGGGGGGCGGCTATGGCTACACCTTC
V: TRBV23-1; size: .; D: .; J: TRBJ1-4; CDR3: CASSQRTDYNEKLFF; DNA: TGCGCCAGCAGTCAGAGGACAGACTATAATGAAAAACTGTTTTTT
V: TRBV29-1; size: .; D: TRBD2; J: TRBJ2-7; CDR3: CSALAGGAYEQYF; DNA: TGCAGCGCCCTAGCGGGAGGGGCCTACGAGCAGTACTTC
V: TRBV5-8; size: .; D: .; J: TRBJ1-5; CDR3: CASSPRLPDQPQHF; DNA: TGTGCCAGCAGCCCCCGGTTACCGGATCAGCCCCAGCATTTT
V: TRBV7-2; size: .; D: .; J: TRBJ1-1; CDR3: CASSFWAGANTEAFF; DNA: TGTGCCAGCAGCTTCTGGGCAGGGGCGAACACTGAAGCTTTCTTT
V: TRBV6-5; size: .; D: .; J: TRBJ2-5; CDR3: CASSSAGRETQYF; DNA: TGTGCCAGCAGTTCCGCAGGGAGGGAGACCCAGTACTTC
V: TRBV7-3; size: .; D: TRBD1; J: TRBJ1-1; CDR3: CASSSQGSNTEAFF; DNA: TGTGCCAGCAGCTCACAGGGGTCGAACACTGAAGCTTTCTTT
V: TRBV21-1; size: .; D: .; J: TRBJ1-5; CDR3: CASTTTGGHQPQHF; DNA: TGTGCCAGCACCACCACAGGGGGCCATCAGCCCCAGCATTTT
V: TRBV6-6; size: .; D: TRBD1; J: TRBJ2-1; CDR3: CASSYSPDRYNEQFF; DNA: TGTGCCAGCAGTTACTCTCCGGACAGGTACAATGAGCAGTTCTTC
V: TRBV9; size: .; D: TRBD2; J: TRBJ2-7; CDR3: CASSPQVAGAYEQYF; DNA: TGTGCCAGCAGCCCCCAGGTAGCGGGAGCCTACGAGCAGTACTTC
V: TRBV10-1; size: .; D: TRBD1; J: TRBJ1-1; CDR3: CASSESPLGQGAKTEAFF; DNA: TGCGCCAGCAGTGAGTCGCCTCTGGGACAGGGGGCGAAGACTGAAGCTTTCTTT
V: TRBV2; size: .; D: TRBD2; J: TRBJ2-3; CDR3: CASSELAGATDTQYF; DNA: TGTGCCAGCAGTGAACTAGCGGGAGCCACAGATACGCAGTATTTT
V: TRBV25-1; size: few; D: .; J: TRBJ1-2; CDR3: CASSVQGYGYTF; DNA: TGTGCCAGCAGTGTACAGGGTTATGGCTACACCTTC
V: TRBV25-1; size: few; D: .; J: TRBJ2-1; CDR3: CASSEWALYNEQFF; DNA: TGTGCCAGCAGTGAATGGGCCCTGTACAATGAGCAGTTCTTC
V: TRBV30; size: .; D: TRBD1; J: TRBJ1-1; CDR3: CAWSTGQGTTEAFF; DNA: TGTGCCTGGAGTACGGGACAGGGAACCACTGAAGCTTTCTTT
V: TRBV27; size: .; D: .; J: TRBJ2-7; CDR3: CASSPRSHEQYF; DNA: TGTGCCAGCAGTCCCCGAAGCCACGAGCAGTACTTC
V: TRBV15; size: once; D: TRBD1; J: TRBJ2-2; CDR3: CATSRQGALTGELFF; DNA: TGTGCCACCAGCAGACAGGGGGCGCTCACCGGGGAGCTGTTTTTT
V: TRBV19; size: once; D: TRBD1; J: TRBJ1-1; CDR3: CASSAGQGFTEAFF; DNA: TGTGCCAGTAGTGCGGGACAGGGATTCACTGAAGCTTTCTTT
V: TRBV7-3; size: .; D: TRBD2; J: TRBJ2-5; CDR3: CASSPDASGRRETQYF; DNA: TGTGCCAGCAGCCCCGACGCTAGCGGGAGGAGGGAGACCCAGTACTTC
V: TRBV10-3; size: .; D: TRBD2; J: TRBJ2-3; CDR3: CAISESGTSGGFTDTQYF; DNA: TGTGCCATCAGTGAGTCTGGGACTAGCGGGGGGTTCACAGATACGCAGTATTTT
V: TRBV19; size: .; D: .; J: TRBJ1-1; CDR3: CASNTRGGSTEAFF; DNA: TGTGCCAGTAATACGCGGGGGGGCAGCACTGAAGCTTTCTTT
V: TRBV19; size: .; D: .; J: TRBJ2-1; CDR3: CASSRGANSYNEQFF; DNA: TGTGCCAGTAGCCGGGGGGCTAATTCCTACAATGAGCAGTTCTTC
V: TRBV6-6; size: .; D: TRBD1; J: TRBJ1-2; CDR3: CASSYFEQGARYGYTF; DNA: TGTGCCAGCAGTTACTTTGAACAGGGGGCGCGTTATGGCTACACCTTC
V: TRBV5-1; size: .; D: TRBD2; J: TRBJ2-6; CDR3: CASSLPGTSGSGANVLTF; DNA: TGCGCCAGCAGCTTGCCCGGGACTAGCGGTTCGGGGGCCAACGTCCTGACTTTC
V: TRBV29-1; size: once; D: TRBD1; J: TRBJ2-5; CDR3: CSVPDSPGTGGETQYF; DNA: TGCAGCGTGCCTGATTCCCCCGGGACAGGAGGAGAGACCCAGTACTTC
V: TRBV30; size: once; D: .; J: TRBJ2-7; CDR3: CALLDSTTYEQYF; DNA: TGTGCCCTGCTAGACAGCACCACCTACGAGCAGTACTTC
V: TRBV9; size: .; D: .; J: TRBJ1-4; CDR3: CASSVASRSNEKLFF; DNA: TGTGCCAGCAGCGTAGCTTCGAGGAGTAATGAAAAACTGTTTTTT
V: TRBV11-3; size: .; D: TRBD2; J: TRBJ2-2; CDR3: CASSPRTSGSGTGELFF; DNA: TGTGCCAGCAGCCCCCGGACTAGCGGGAGTGGAACCGGGGAGCTGTTTTTT
V: TRBV7-6; size: .; D: .; J: TRBJ2-3; CDR3: CASSFSGTDTQYF; DNA: TGTGCCAGCAGCTTTTCAGGCACAGATACGCAGTATTTT
V: TRBV9; size: .; D: .; J: TRBJ2-5; CDR3: CASSVGPGRETQYF; DNA: TGTGCCAGCAGCGTAGGGCCAGGAAGGGAGACCCAGTACTTC
V: TRBV7-7; size: .; D: TRBD2; J: TRBJ2-1; CDR3: CASSALSGSSYNEQFF; DNA: TGTGCCAGCAGCGCCCTAAGCGGGAGCTCCTACAATGAGCAGTTCTTC
V: TRBV15; size: .; D: TRBD2; J: TRBJ2-2; CDR3: CATSRVRTSGKETGELFF; DNA: TGTGCCACCAGCAGAGTCCGGACTAGCGGGAAGGAAACCGGGGAGCTGTTTTTT
V: TRBV19; size: .; D: .; J: TRBJ2-6; CDR3: CASSTGAGANVLTF; DNA: TGTGCCAGTAGTACAGGGGCTGGGGCCAACGTCCTGACTTTC
V: TRBV6-5; size: .; D: TRBD1; J: TRBJ1-1; CDR3: CASSYSAGGTEAFF; DNA: TGTGCCAGCAGTTACTCGGCAGGGGGAACTGAAGCTTTCTTT
V: TRBV6-1; size: .; D: .; J: TRBJ2-1; CDR3: CASRDRYGNEQFF; DNA: TGTGCCAGCAGGGACAGATACGGGAATGAGCAGTTCTTC
V: TRBV6-1; size: .; D: .; J: TRBJ1-1; CDR3: CASSEVTGRRTEAFF; DNA: TGTGCCAGCAGTGAAGTCACAGGGAGACGGACTGAAGCTTTCTTT
V: TRBV6-6; size: .; D: .; J: TRBJ1-1; CDR3: CASSSQGLTEAFF; DNA: TGTGCCAGCAGTTCGCAGGGGTTAACTGAAGCTTTCTTT
V: TRBV7-2; size: once; D: TRBD1; J: TRBJ2-5; CDR3: CASSSDRGWETQYF; DNA: TGTGCCAGCAGCTCTGACAGGGGGTGGGAGACCCAGTACTTC
V: TRBV30; size: .; D: .; J: TRBJ1-1; CDR3: CACHDRLNTEAFF; DNA: TGTGCCTGCCATGACAGACTGAACACTGAAGCTTTCTTT
V: TRBV4-2; size: .; D: .; J: TRBJ2-3; CDR3: CASSQVAGGGGPDTQYF; DNA: TGTGCCAGCAGCCAAGTTGCTGGGGGAGGAGGTCCAGATACGCAGTATTTT
V: TRBV5-1; size: once; D: TRBD1; J: TRBJ2-6; CDR3: CASSSQGAQRYGANVLTF; DNA: TGCGCCAGCAGCTCACAGGGGGCCCAAAGGTATGGGGCCAACGTCCTGACTTTC
V: TRBV27; size: .; D: TRBD1; J: TRBJ1-4; CDR3: CASSHRTGSIVEKLFF; DNA: TGTGCCAGCAGTCATCGGACAGGGTCTATTGTAGAGAAACTGTTTTTT
V: TRBV19; size: .; D: .; J: TRBJ1-5; CDR3: CASSIFLSNQPQHF; DNA: TGTGCCAGTAGTATATTCCTTAGCAATCAGCCCCAGCATTTT
V: TRBV2; size: few; D: TRBD1; J: TRBJ2-7; CDR3: CASTTGGDEQYF; DNA: TGTGCCAGCACGACAGGGGGCGACGAGCAGTACTTC
V: TRBV9; size: .; D: TRBD2; J: TRBJ2-2; CDR3: CASTLAGGNTGELFF; DNA: TGTGCCAGCACCTTAGCGGGAGGGAACACCGGGGAGCTGTTTTTT
V: TRBV2; size: once; D: .; J: TRBJ1-3; CDR3: CASSGLSGNTIYF; DNA: TGTGCCAGCAGTGGACTCTCTGGAAACACCATATATTTT
V: TRBV11-2; size: .; D: TRBD2; J: TRBJ2-3; CDR3: CASSLDRPGGDTQYF; DNA: TGTGCCAGCAGCTTAGATAGACCGGGGGGAGATACGCAGTATTTT
V: TRBV27; size: .; D: TRBD1; J: TRBJ2-7; CDR3: CASSLRTGGSYEQYF; DNA: TGTGCCAGCAGTCTCCGGACAGGGGGCTCCTACGAGCAGTACTTC
V: TRBV4-1; size: .; D: TRBD1; J: TRBJ1-5; CDR3: CASSREGQGIVQPQHF; DNA: TGCGCCAGCAGCCGAGAGGGACAGGGGATAGTTCAGCCCCAGCATTTT
V: TRBV5-1; size: .; D: TRBD2; J: TRBJ2-3; CDR3: CASSPGSSGPRRDTQYF; DNA: TGCGCCAGCAGCCCGGGGTCTAGCGGGCCAAGGAGAGATACGCAGTATTTT
V: TRBV30; size: .; D: TRBD1; J: TRBJ1-1; CDR3: CAWGSDREIEAFF; DNA: TGTGCCTGGGGCTCGGACAGGGAGATTGAAGCTTTCTTT
V: TRBV27; size: .; D: TRBD1; J: TRBJ2-1; CDR3: CASSRDRRHNEQFF; DNA: TGTGCCAGCAGTAGGGACAGGAGACACAATGAGCAGTTCTTC
V: TRBV29-1; size: few; D: TRBD1; J: TRBJ1-3; CDR3: CSVEGDRVSGNTIYF; DNA: TGCAGCGTTGAAGGGGACAGGGTCTCTGGAAACACCATATATTTT
V: TRBV4-2; size: few; D: TRBD2; J: TRBJ2-1; CDR3: CASSQEGSGRADEQFF; DNA: TGTGCCAGCAGCCAAGAAGGTAGCGGGAGGGCTGATGAGCAGTTCTTC
V: TRBV7-9; size: .; D: TRBD2; J: TRBJ2-1; CDR3: CASSARTSVYNEQFF; DNA: TGTGCCAGCAGCGCCCGGACTAGCGTCTACAATGAGCAGTTCTTC